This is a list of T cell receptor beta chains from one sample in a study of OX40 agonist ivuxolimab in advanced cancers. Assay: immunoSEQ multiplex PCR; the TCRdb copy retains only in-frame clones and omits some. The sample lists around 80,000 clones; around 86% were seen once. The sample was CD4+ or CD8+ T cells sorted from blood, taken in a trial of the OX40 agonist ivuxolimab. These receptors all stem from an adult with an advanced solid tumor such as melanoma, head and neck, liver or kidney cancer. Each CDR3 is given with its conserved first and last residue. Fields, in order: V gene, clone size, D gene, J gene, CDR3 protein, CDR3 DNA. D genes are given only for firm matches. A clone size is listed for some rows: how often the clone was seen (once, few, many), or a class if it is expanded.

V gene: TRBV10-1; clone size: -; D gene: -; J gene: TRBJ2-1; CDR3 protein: CASSAGQYNEQFF; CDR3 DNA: TGCGCCAGCAGTGCCGGACAGTACAATGAGCAGTTCTTC
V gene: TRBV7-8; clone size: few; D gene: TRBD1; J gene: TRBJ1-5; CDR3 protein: CASSLLPGQGNQPQHF; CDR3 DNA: TGTGCCAGCAGCTTACTACCGGGACAGGGTAATCAGCCCCAGCATTTT
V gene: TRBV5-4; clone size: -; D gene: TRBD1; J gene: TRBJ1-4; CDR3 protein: CASSPGTGASTNEKLFF; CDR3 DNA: TGTGCCAGCAGCCCCGGGACAGGGGCTTCCACTAATGAAAAACTGTTTTTT
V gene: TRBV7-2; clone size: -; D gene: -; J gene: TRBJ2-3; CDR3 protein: CASSLSTGMGTDTQYF; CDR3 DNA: TGTGCCAGCAGCCTATCGACAGGTATGGGGACAGATACGCAGTATTTT
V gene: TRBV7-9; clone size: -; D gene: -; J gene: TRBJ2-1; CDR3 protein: CASSVASGIGNEQFF; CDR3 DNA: TGTGCCAGCAGCGTAGCCTCGGGGATCGGCAATGAGCAGTTCTTC
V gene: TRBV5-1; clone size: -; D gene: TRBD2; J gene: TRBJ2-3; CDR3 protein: CASSWPQLAGSTDTQYF; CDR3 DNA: TGCGCCAGCAGCTGGCCCCAACTAGCGGGAAGCACAGATACGCAGTATTTT
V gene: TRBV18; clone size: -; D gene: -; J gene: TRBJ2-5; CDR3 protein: CASSLTQETQYF; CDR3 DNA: TGTGCCAGCTCACTAACCCAAGAGACCCAGTACTTC
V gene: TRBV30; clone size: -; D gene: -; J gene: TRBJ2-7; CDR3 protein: CAWSVGGPRYEQYF; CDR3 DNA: TGTGCCTGGAGTGTAGGTGGCCCCCGCTACGAGCAGTACTTC
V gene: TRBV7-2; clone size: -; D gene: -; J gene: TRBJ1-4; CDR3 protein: CASSLDGEEKLFF; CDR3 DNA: TGTGCCAGCAGCTTAGATGGCGAGGAAAAACTGTTTTTT
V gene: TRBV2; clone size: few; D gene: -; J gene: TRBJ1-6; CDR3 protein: CASSEAGGLGSPLHF; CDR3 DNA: TGTGCCAGCAGTGAAGCGGGGGGGCTGGGATCACCCCTCCACTTT
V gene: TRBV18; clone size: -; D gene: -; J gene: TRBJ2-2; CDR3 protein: CASSPSYLAGNTGELFF; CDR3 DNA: TGTGCCAGCTCACCAAGTTATTTGGCAGGGAACACCGGGGAGCTGTTTTTT
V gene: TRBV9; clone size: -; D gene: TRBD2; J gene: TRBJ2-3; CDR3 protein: CASSGKPGGPDTQYF; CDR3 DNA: TGTGCCAGCAGCGGGAAGCCGGGGGGGCCAGATACGCAGTATTTT
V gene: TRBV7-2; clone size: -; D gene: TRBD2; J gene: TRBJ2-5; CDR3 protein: CASSQRTSGGETQYF; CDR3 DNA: TGTGCCAGCAGCCAACGGACTAGCGGGGGGGAGACCCAGTACTTC
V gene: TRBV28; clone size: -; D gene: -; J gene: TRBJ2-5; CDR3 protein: CASSFLQGQNQETQYF; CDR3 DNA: TGTGCCAGCAGTTTTCTACAGGGACAAAACCAAGAGACCCAGTACTTC
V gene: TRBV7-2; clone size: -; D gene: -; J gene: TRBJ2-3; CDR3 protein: CASSSSEGGVPGTQYF; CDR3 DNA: TGTGCCAGCAGCTCCTCGGAGGGGGGGGTCCCTGGTACGCAGTATTTT
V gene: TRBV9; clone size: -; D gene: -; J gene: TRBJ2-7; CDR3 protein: CASSVGPTGLYEQYF; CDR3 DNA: TGTGCCAGCAGCGTCGGGCCTACCGGACTCTACGAGCAGTACTTC
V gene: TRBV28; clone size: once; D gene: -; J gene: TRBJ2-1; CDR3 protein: CASRVVGLASYNEQFF; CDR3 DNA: TGTGCCAGCAGGGTGGTAGGGCTAGCTAGTTACAATGAGCAGTTCTTC
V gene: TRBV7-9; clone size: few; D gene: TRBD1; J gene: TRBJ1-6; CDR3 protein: CASSSQGAGSPLHF; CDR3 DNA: TGTGCCAGCAGCTCTCAGGGGGCTGGGTCACCCCTCCACTTT
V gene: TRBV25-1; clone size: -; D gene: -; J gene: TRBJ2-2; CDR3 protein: CASSTLANTGELFF; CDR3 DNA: TGTGCCAGCAGTACTCTAGCTAATACCGGGGAGCTGTTTTTT
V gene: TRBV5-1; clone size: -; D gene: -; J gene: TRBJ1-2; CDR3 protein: CASSLDGQGGYTF; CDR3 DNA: TGCGCCAGCAGCTTGGACGGCCAGGGTGGCTACACCTTC
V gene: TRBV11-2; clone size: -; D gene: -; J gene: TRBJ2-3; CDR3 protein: CASSLTPLRHPGPDTQYF; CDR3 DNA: TGTGCCAGCAGCTTAACCCCCCTTCGGCATCCTGGGCCAGATACGCAGTATTTT
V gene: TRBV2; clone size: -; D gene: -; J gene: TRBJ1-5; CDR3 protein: CASSDVSGPKGPQHF; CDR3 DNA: TGTGCCAGCAGTGACGTTTCAGGGCCTAAAGGGCCCCAGCATTTT
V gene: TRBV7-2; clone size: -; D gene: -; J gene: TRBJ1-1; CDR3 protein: CASSLITGLGTEAFF; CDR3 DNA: TGTGCCAGCAGCTTAATTACAGGGCTGGGGACTGAAGCTTTCTTT
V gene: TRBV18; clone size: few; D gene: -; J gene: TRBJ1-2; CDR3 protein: CASSPPPDPHGYTF; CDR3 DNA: TGTGCCAGCTCACCACCCCCGGACCCACATGGCTACACCTTC
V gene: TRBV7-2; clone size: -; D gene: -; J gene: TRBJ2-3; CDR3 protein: CASSLSWGGGTDTQYF; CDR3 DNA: TGTGCCAGCAGCTTAAGCTGGGGCGGAGGCACAGATACGCAGTATTTT
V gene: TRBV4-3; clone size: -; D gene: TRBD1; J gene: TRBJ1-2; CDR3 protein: CASSQDLMDRGVRGYTF; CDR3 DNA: TGCGCCAGCAGCCAAGATCTGATGGACAGGGGCGTGCGGGGCTACACCTTC
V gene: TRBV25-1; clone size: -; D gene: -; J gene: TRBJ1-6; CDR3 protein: CASEQSSYNSPLHF; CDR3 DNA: TGTGCCAGCGAACAAAGCTCCTATAATTCACCCCTCCACTTT
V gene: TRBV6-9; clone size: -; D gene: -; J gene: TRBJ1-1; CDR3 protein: CASSYGPGASTEAFF; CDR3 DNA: TGTGCCAGCAGTTATGGTCCGGGGGCGAGCACTGAAGCTTTCTTT
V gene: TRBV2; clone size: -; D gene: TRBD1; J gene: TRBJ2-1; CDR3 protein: CASSIDRVNEQFF; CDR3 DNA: TGTGCCAGCAGCATTGACAGGGTCAATGAGCAGTTCTTC
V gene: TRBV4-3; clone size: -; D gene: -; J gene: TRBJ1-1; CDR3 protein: CASSQAFNTEAFF; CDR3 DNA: TGCGCCAGCAGCCAAGCCTTTAACACTGAAGCTTTCTTT
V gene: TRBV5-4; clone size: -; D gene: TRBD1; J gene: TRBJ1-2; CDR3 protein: CASSSGTGTNYGYTF; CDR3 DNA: TGTGCCAGCAGCTCCGGGACAGGGACGAACTATGGCTACACCTTC
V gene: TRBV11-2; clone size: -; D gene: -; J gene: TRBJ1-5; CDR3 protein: CASRSGEPQHF; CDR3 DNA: TGTGCCAGCAGGTCTGGGGAGCCCCAGCATTTT
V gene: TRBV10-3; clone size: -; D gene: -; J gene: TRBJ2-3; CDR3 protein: CAISEWVADAQYF; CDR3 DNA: TGTGCCATCAGTGAGTGGGTGGCAGATGCGCAGTATTTT
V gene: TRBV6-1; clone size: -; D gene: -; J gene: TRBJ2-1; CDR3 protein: CASSEYRADFIEQFF; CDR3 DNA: TGTGCCAGCAGTGAATATAGAGCTGATTTTATTGAGCAGTTCTTC
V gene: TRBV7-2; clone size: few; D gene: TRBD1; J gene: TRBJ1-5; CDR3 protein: CASSSRTGGGNQPQHF; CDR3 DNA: TGTGCCAGCAGCTCTCGGACAGGGGGAGGGAATCAGCCCCAGCATTTT
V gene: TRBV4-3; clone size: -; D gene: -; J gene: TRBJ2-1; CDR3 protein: CASSQENLYNEQFF; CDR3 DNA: TGCGCCAGCAGCCAGGAAAACTTATACAATGAGCAGTTCTTC
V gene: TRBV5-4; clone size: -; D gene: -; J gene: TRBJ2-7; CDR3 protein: CASSSAAPGLTYEQYF; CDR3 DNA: TGTGCCAGCAGCTCCGCGGCCCCTGGTTTAACCTACGAGCAGTACTTC
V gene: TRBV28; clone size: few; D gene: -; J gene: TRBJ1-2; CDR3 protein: CASRLGYSLGGYTF; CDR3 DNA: TGTGCCAGCAGGCTAGGCTACTCCTTGGGGGGCTACACCTTC
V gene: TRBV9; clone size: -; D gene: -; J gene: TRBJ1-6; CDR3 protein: CASSVTPGVSNSPLHF; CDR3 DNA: TGTGCCAGCAGCGTTACCCCAGGGGTTTCCAATTCACCCCTCCACTTT
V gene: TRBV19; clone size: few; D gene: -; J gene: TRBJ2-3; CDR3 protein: CASNNGVWGFHTDTQYF; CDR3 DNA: TGTGCCAGTAACAACGGGGTCTGGGGATTCCACACAGATACGCAGTATTTT
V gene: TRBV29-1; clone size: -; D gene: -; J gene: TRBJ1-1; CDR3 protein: CSVEHGVGGFF; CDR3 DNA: TGCAGCGTTGAACATGGAGTGGGGGGTTTCTTT
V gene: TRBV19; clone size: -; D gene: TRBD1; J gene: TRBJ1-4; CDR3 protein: CASSPFSDRVNEKLFF; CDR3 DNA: TGTGCCAGTAGTCCTTTTTCGGACAGGGTTAATGAAAAACTGTTTTTT
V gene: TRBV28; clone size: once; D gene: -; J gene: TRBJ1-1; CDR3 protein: CASLAPQFTEAFF; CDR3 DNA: TGTGCCAGCCTGGCCCCACAGTTCACTGAAGCTTTCTTT
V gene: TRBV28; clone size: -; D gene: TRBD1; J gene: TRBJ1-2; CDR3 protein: CASSRQGTSGYTF; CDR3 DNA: TGTGCCAGCAGCAGACAGGGAACCAGTGGCTACACCTTC
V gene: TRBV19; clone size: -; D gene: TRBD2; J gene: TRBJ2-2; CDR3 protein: CASSITSGGASTGELFF; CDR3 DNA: TGTGCCAGTAGTATCACTAGCGGGGGGGCTAGCACCGGGGAGCTGTTTTTT
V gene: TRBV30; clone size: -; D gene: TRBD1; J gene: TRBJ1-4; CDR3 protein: CAWSVDRVSVGGLFF; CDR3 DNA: TGTGCCTGGAGTGTAGACAGGGTATCGGTTGGGGGACTGTTTTTT
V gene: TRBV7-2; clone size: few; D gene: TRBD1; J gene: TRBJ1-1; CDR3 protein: CASSPRTGRGNTEAFF; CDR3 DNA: TGTGCCAGCAGCCCTCGGACAGGCCGGGGAAACACTGAAGCTTTCTTT
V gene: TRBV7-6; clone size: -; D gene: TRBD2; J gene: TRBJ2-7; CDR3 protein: CASSLSGGAREQYF; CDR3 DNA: TGTGCCAGCAGCTTAAGCGGGGGGGCCCGCGAGCAGTACTTC